The 23 T cell receptor beta chains listed next were all sequenced from one sample in a study of response to subunit inactivated influenza vaccine. TCRdb processed the RT-PCR reads anew with MiXCR; each CDR3 protein has one entry. The sample lists around 190,000 distinct CDR3 sequences, roughly 8.7% occurring once. Sequencing was performed on non-naive T cells sorted from PBMCs, taken on the day of vaccination. The source is a man aged 45-65 years who received an inactivated influenza vaccine.

This rearrangement joins TRBV6-2 or TRBV6-3 to TRBJ2-7, with unresolved D. Germline V CDR1 and CDR2: MNHEY, SVGEGT. This CDR3 contains 14 residues. V dropped 2 bases and J dropped 0 bases, with 8 bases sitting between them. The CDR3 sequence: CASSYVVPSYEQYF. CDR3 bases: TGTGCCAGCAGTTACGTTGTGCCCTCCTACGAGCAGTACTTC.

This clonotype came up many times. The chain has TRBV29-1 and TRBJ1-1, with D unresolved. The ends were cut back, 5 bases at V and 0 bases at J, with 16 bases in the middle. Germline loops: CDR1 SQVTM, CDR2 ANQGSEA. This CDR3 is 15 amino acids long. The CDR3 sequence: CSVTERTSMNTEAFF. The CDR3 DNA follows: TGCAGCGTTACTGAACGCACGAGCATGAACACTGAAGCTTTCTTT.

The V gene is TRBV29-1, the J gene TRBJ1-1; D is undetermined. V gave up 0 bases and J gave up 1 base, with 9 bases separating them. The V gene's germline CDR1 is SQVTM and CDR2 ANQGSEA. The CDR3 consists of 14 residues. The DNA of the CDR3 is TGCAGCGTTGAAGATAGTTCGCGGAACACTGAAGCTTTCTTT. Translation gives CSVEDSSRNTEAFF.

The table lists this clonotype with a few counts. V and J are TRBV5-6 and TRBJ2-7; 11 bases fit TRBD2. The CDR3 runs to 15 residues. Trimming at V came to 4 bases and at J to 4 bases, leaving 7 bases not matched to a gene. The V gene's germline CDR1 is SGHDT and CDR2 YYEEEE. CDR3 nucleotides: TGTGCCAGCAGCCCCCCGGGACTAGCGGTATACGAGCAGTACTTC. As protein: CASSPPGLAVYEQYF.

This clonotype was counted between two and nine times. V gene TRBV12-3 or TRBV12-4 combines with J gene TRBJ1-2, with TRBD1 as a possible D gene (5 bases). The length of the CDR3 is 13 residues. The V end lost 6 bases, the J end lost 6 bases, and 14 bases lay between the germline ends. The CDR3: CASRPAGTHGYTF. The CDR3 region has the DNA TGTGCCAGCAGGCCCGCAGGGACCCATGGCTACACCTTC.

This clonotype is classed as medium-sized (0.01 to 0.1%). V is TRBV29-1 and J is TRBJ2-7, with D perhaps given as TRBD1 or TRBD2 (5 bases each). The germline V and J ends were trimmed by 4 bases and 9 bases, with 13 bases remaining between them. Germline V CDR1 and CDR2: SQVTM, ANQGSEA. The length of the CDR3 is 11 residues. For the CDR3, the DNA is TGCAGCGTTGGATCCAGGGAGACGCAGTACTTC. Its protein is CSVGSRETQYF.

The chain uses TRBV12-3 or TRBV12-4 and TRBJ2-7; TRBD1 aligns across 7 bases. This CDR3 spans 17 amino acids. The V segment lost 5 bases and the J segment 2 bases; nucleotides outside the gene matches: 15. CDR3 nucleotides: TGTGCCAGCAGTCTTACTTGGGACAGCCCGCTAGCCTACGAGCAGTACTTC. Amino acid sequence: CASSLTWDSPLAYEQYF.

This clonotype occurred a few times. The chain has TRBV19 and TRBJ1-6; TRBD1 agrees at 10 bases. Germline lookup yields CDR1 LNHDA and CDR2 SQIVND (reference sequence). The CDR3 runs 14 residues. The V segment lost 8 bases and the J segment 8 bases; nucleotides outside the gene matches: 6. The DNA of the CDR3 is TGTGCCAGTCGATGGACAGGGGGACATTCACCCCTCCACTTT. It specifies CASRWTGGHSPLHF.

The chain employs TRBV7-2 and TRBJ2-7; tentatively, D is TRBD1 (6 bases). Germline loops: CDR1 SGHTA, CDR2 FQGNSA. The CDR3 runs 16 residues. V lost 1 base to trimming and J lost 2 bases, with 15 bases between them. CDR3 DNA: TGTGCCAGCAGCTTAGGACCCCAGGGGCGCACCTACGAGCAGTACTTC. Residues: CASSLGPQGRTYEQYF.

The sample holds many counts of this clonotype. The rearrangement joins TRBV9 to TRBJ2-1, with D perhaps assigned TRBD1 or TRBD2 (5 bases each). Trimming shortened V by 4 bases and J by 9 bases, and 8 bases separated the two germline ends. The CDR3 runs 11 residues. Germline-derived CDR1 and CDR2 are SGDLS and YYNGEE. The CDR3: CASSPGTEQFF. The CDR3 DNA follows: TGTGCCAGCAGCCCGGGGACTGAGCAGTTCTTC.

There are many counts of this clonotype. The DNA for the CDR3 is TGTGCCAGCAGCATCAGACAGGTTTCCTACGAGCAGTACTTC. Translating it yields CASSIRQVSYEQYF. The chain combines TRBV7-2 with TRBJ2-7; D is perhaps TRBD1 (6 bases). The CDR3 runs 14 residues. Per germline, CDR1 SGHTA and CDR2 FQGNSA. Trimming removed 5 bases at V and 1 base at J, with 12 bases between.

This clonotype was detected ten times or more. As DNA, the CDR3 is TGTGCCACCAAGAACCGGGACAGGGGGCACAATGAGCAGTTCTTC. Its protein is CATKNRDRGHNEQFF. The chain uses TRBV10-3 and TRBJ2-1, with 12 positions matching TRBD1. From germline, CDR1 is ENHRY and CDR2 SYGVKD. The CDR3 totals 15 residues. V dropped 10 bases and J dropped 5; count of bases not matched to a gene: 9.

This clonotype was seen only a few times. CDR3 DNA sequence: TGCGCCAGCAGCACCGGGACAGCCAAAAACATTCAGTACTTC. It encodes CASSTGTAKNIQYF. The chain employs TRBV10-1 and TRBJ2-4; either TRBD1 or TRBD2 may fit D (5 bases each). This CDR3 contains 14 residues. Germline CDR1 and CDR2: WNHNN and SYGVQD (reference sequence). V gave up 6 bases and J gave up 0 bases, with 9 bases separating them.

The sample holds many counts of this clonotype. The chain combines TRBV6-5 with TRBJ2-3, with 7 bases lining up with TRBD2. Losses at the gene ends were 0 bases for V and 2 bases for J; bases not matched to a gene: 8. In germline, CDR1 is MNHEY, CDR2 SVGAGI. The CDR3 sequence is 17 residues long. The DNA of the CDR3 is TGTGCCAGCAGTTACTCGGCTCCTGGGAGGGACACAGATACGCAGTATTTT. Protein product: CASSYSAPGRDTDTQYF.

The rearrangement uses TRBV6-2 or TRBV6-3 and TRBJ2-1; possible D gene TRBD1, 6 bases. This CDR3 is 15 amino acids long. Deletions cut 0 bases from V and 3 bases from J, with 9 bases between. CDR1 and CDR2 from the germline V gene are MNHEY and SVGEGT. CDR3: CASSYSDRFYNEQFF. DNA for the CDR3: TGTGCCAGCAGTTACTCCGACAGGTTCTACAATGAGCAGTTCTTC.

The J gene is TRBJ2-2, the V gene TRBV7-9; 9 nucleotides match TRBD2. The CDR3 covers 13 residues. CDR1 is SEHNR, CDR2 FQNEAQ, per germline (reference sequence). The ends lost 8 bases at V and 6 bases at J; junction bases unmatched: 4. Written as DNA, the CDR3 is TGTGCCAGCCGACTAGCGGCCCCCGGGGAGCTGTTTTTT. Amino acid sequence: CASRLAAPGELFF.

This clonotype was recorded a few times. V is TRBV3-1 and J is TRBJ2-2; 9 nucleotides agree with TRBD2. The germline CDR1 and CDR2 sequences are LGHDT and YNNKEL (reference sequence). V shed 4 bases and J 0 bases; nucleotides not matched to a gene: 12. The CDR3 has 19 amino acids. The CDR3 sequence: CASSLLSGGSSTNTGELFF. The CDR3 DNA is TGTGCCAGCAGCCTGTTGAGCGGGGGGTCCTCGACGAACACCGGGGAGCTGTTTTTT.

This clonotype was observed a handful of times. This sequence joins TRBV2 and TRBJ2-1; D is unresolved. Trimming removed 6 bases from V and 6 bases from J, with 6 bases in between. The germline V gene encodes CDR1 SNHLY and CDR2 FYNNEI. This CDR3 is 11 amino acids long. In DNA, the CDR3 is TGTGCCAGCAGGATCGGCAATGAGCAGTTCTTC. Its protein product is CASRIGNEQFF. The full variable domain, with the rest looked up from reference TRBV2 and TRBJ2-1, is EPEVTQTPSHQVTQMGQEVILRCVPISNHLYFYWYRQILGQKVEFLVSFYNNEISEKSEIFDDQFSVERPDGSNFTLKIRSTKLEDSAMYFCASRIGNEQFFGPGTRLTVL.

In this sample, this clonotype turned up a few times. The J gene is TRBJ2-7, the V gene TRBV29-1, with D maybe TRBD1 (5 bases). Germline CDR1 reads SQVTM; CDR2 reads ANQGSEA. V lost 5 bases and J lost 0, with 8 bases in between. The CDR3 runs to 12 residues. This CDR3 is CSVSTGSYEQYF. In DNA, the CDR3 is TGCAGCGTTTCTACAGGCTCCTACGAGCAGTACTTC.

Only a few counts were recorded for this clonotype. This chain links TRBV5-1 with TRBJ1-1; a possible D gene is TRBD1 (6 bases). V was pared by 4 bases and J by 4 bases, with 17 bases between. The germline V gene has CDR1 SGHRS and CDR2 YFSETQ. The length of the CDR3 is 15 residues. CDR3 residues: CASSPVSGAFTEAFF. CDR3 sequence (DNA): TGCGCCAGCAGCCCGGTTTCAGGGGCATTCACTGAAGCTTTCTTT.

The count of this clonotype is one. It may be a read error: a sequence one base away is much more abundant. This chain links TRBV6-2 or TRBV6-3 with TRBJ1-1; TRBD1 is a possible D gene (6 bases). The CDR3 loop spans 15 amino acids. Germline CDR1 MNHEY, CDR2 SVGEGT. The CDR3 spells CASSSPRRGATEDFF. CDR3 bases: TGTGCCAGCAGTTCTCCCCGTCGGGGGGCCACTGAAGATTTCTTT.

This clonotype was recorded at least ten times. The V and J genes are TRBV6-5 and TRBJ1-2; perhaps TRBD1 as D (6 bases). Germline assignment: CDR1 MNHEY and CDR2 SVGAGI. The CDR3 runs 14 residues. Trimming shortened V by 7 bases and J by 4 bases, and 16 bases separated the two germline ends. The CDR3 protein is CASTEPGVGYGYTF. The CDR3 coding sequence is TGTGCCAGCACCGAACCAGGGGTGGGCTATGGCTACACCTTC.

This sequence joins TRBV12-3 or TRBV12-4 and TRBJ2-7; D possibly corresponds to TRBD2 (5 bases). V was cut by 1 base and J by 0 bases, with 16 bases left in between. This CDR3 has 17 residues. Here the CDR3 reads CASSLVLFGESSYEQYF. The CDR3 nucleotides are TGTGCCAGCAGTTTAGTGCTTTTCGGGGAGAGCTCCTACGAGCAGTACTTC.